The clone carrying this T cell receptor (beta chain) was found many times. The sample originates from a study of T cells in Graves' hyperthyroidism and ophthalmopathy. Unmatched junction bases numbered 6, after V lost 6 bases and J lost 3 bases. Germline V gives CDR1 SGHTA, CDR2 FQGNSA. The CDR3 runs to 16 residues. The TCR beta CDR3 regions underwent amplification using RNA transcripts as the source. Primed by the HTBI set, a first-round RT-PCR was run on the TCR CDR3. TCRdb called the multiplex PCR reads again in MiXCR, with one record for every CDR3 protein. The sample records 550,000 to 650,000 distinct CDR3 sequences, about 14% being singletons.

The sample consisted of blood. The rearrangement uses TRBV7-2 and TRBJ2-5; 14 nucleotides align to TRBD2. This sequence originates from a middle-aged woman with Graves' hyperthyroidism. DNA for the CDR3: TGTGCCAGCAGGAGGACTAGCGGGAGGCCGGAAGAGACCCAGTACTTC. Its protein is CASRRTSGRPEETQYF.